The present TCR beta chain was sequenced within a study of response to subunit inactivated influenza vaccine. Study-wide points: Authors suggested each seasonal influenza vaccination recruits few new T cells.

MiXCR was run by TCRdb on the RT-PCR reads, yielding one entry per CDR3 protein. The top ten hold 8% to 13% of the sample, which has around 570,000 distinct CDR3 sequences, about 11% seen once. Germline V gene data show CDR1 as SGHDT and CDR2 as YYEEEE. The CDR3 totals 16 residues. Trimming took off 2 bases at V and 6 bases at J, with 18 bases between the two ends. The table lists this clonotype with a few counts. Its antigen remains unidentified. The data were also submitted as part of a second study, on T cells expressing NK-cell markers. According to that study: For TCR beta, cDNA was produced by 5'RACE template switching with UMIs. NKG2C+ dominant clonotype frequencies in six or seven donors were roughly 1.0-7.0% of CD8+ T cells. No clear determination of HCMV specificity was made for expanded NKG2C+ T cell clones.

V gene TRBV5-6 combines with J gene TRBJ2-1; perhaps TRBD2 as D (6 bases). Material: PBMCs from blood, obtained on the day of vaccination. The source of this sequence is a man aged 50 to 60 who received an inactivated influenza vaccine. The CDR3 bases are TGTGCCAGCAGCTTAAACCCGGGACTGGCTTCCAATGAGCAGTTCTTC. Translated, it gives CASSLNPGLASNEQFF.